This note documents a single TCR beta chain sequence. No antigen is known for it. This specimen comes from a study of response to subunit inactivated influenza vaccine. General study points: The study's authors posited that every seasonal influenza vaccination enlists few new T cells.

One entry per CDR3 protein results from TCRdb running MiXCR on the RT-PCR reads. The table records about 160,000 distinct CDR3 sequences, under 13% of them present only once. The clonotype originates from a man over 45 who received an inactivated influenza vaccine. The specimen was non-naive T cells sorted from PBMCs, collected more than 35 days after vaccination.

The CDR3 sequence: CASSPWLAGGTDTQYF. The CDR3 DNA reads TGTGCCAGCTCACCATGGCTAGCGGGGGGCACAGATACGCAGTATTTT. This chain connects TRBV18 to TRBJ2-3; 10 bases align to TRBD2. CDR3 length: 16 amino acids. Germline loops: CDR1 KGHSH, CDR2 LQKENI. V trimming: 2 bases; J trimming: 1 base; junction bases outside the gene matches: 3. The full variable domain, in which reference TRBV18 and TRBJ2-3 provide the parts outside the CDR3, is NAGVMQNPRHLVRRRGQEARLRCSPMKGHSHVYWYRQLPEEGLKFMVYLQKENIIDESGMPKERFSAEFPKEGPSILRIQQVVRGDSAAYFCASSPWLAGGTDTQYFGPGTRLTVL.